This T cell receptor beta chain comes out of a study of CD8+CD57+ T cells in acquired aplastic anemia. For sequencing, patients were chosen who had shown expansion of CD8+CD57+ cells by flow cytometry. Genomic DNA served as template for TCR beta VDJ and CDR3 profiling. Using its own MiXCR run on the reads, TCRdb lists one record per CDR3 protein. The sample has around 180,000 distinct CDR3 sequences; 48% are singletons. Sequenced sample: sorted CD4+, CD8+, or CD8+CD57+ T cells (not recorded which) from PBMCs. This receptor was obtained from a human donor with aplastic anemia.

Here the CDR3 reads CSARGLAGTHRVTDTQYF. CDR3 nucleotides: TGCAGTGCTAGAGGACTAGCGGGTACCCACCGCGTCACAGATACGCAGTATTTT. J is TRBJ2-3 and V is TRBV20-1; TRBD2 matches at 10 bases. Losses at the gene ends were 1 base for V and 2 bases for J; bases not matched to a gene: 12. This CDR3 region has 18 residues. Germline CDR1 is DFQATT and CDR2 is SNEGSKA (reference sequence).